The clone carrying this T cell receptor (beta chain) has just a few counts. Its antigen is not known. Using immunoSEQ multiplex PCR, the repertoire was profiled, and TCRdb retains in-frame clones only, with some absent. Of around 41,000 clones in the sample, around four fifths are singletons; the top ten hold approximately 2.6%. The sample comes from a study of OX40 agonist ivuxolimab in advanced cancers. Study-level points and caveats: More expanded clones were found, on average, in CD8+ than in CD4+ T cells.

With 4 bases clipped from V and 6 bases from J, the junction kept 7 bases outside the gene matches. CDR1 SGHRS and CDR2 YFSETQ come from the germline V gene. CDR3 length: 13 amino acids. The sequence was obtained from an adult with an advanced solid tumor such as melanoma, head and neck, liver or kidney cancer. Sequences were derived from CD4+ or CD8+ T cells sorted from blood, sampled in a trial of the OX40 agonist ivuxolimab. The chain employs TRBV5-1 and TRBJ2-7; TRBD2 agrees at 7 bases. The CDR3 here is CASSGGDRGEQYF. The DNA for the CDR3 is TGCGCCAGCAGCGGGGGGGATAGGGGCGAGCAGTACTTC. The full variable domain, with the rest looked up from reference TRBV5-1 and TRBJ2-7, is KAGVTQTPRYLIKTRGQQVTLSCSPISGHRSVSWYQQTPGQGLQFLFEYFSETQRNKGNFPGRFSGRQFSNSRSEMNVSTLELGDSALYLCASSGGDRGEQYFGPGTRLTVT.